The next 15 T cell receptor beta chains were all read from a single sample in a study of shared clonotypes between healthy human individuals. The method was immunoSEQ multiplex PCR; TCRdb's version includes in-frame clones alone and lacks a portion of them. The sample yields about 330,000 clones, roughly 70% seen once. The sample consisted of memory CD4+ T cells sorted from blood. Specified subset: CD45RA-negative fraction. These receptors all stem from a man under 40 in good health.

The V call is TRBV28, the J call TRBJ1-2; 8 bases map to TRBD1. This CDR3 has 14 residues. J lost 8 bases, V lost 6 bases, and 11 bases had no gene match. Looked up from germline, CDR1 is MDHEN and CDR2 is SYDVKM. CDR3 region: CASRLTQGARGYTF. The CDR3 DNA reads TGTGCCAGCAGACTAACCCAGGGGGCCAGAGGCTACACCTTC.

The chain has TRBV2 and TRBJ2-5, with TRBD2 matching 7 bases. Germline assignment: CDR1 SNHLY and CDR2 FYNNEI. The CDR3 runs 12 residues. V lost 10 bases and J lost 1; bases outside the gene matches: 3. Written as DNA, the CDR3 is TGTGCCACCGGGACTACCCAAGAGACCCAGTACTTC. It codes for CATGTTQETQYF. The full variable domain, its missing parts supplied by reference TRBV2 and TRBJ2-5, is EPEVTQTPSHQVTQMGQEVILRCVPISNHLYFYWYRQILGQKVEFLVSFYNNEISEKSEIFDDQFSVERPDGSNFTLKIRSTKLEDSAMYFCATGTTQETQYFGPGTRLLVL.

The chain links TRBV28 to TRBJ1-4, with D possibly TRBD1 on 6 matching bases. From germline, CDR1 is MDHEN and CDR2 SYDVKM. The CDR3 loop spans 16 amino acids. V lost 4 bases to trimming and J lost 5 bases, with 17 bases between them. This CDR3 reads CASSSRRRGPNEKLFF. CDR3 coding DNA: TGTGCCAGCAGTTCCCGTCGGCGGGGGCCGAATGAAAAACTGTTTTTT.

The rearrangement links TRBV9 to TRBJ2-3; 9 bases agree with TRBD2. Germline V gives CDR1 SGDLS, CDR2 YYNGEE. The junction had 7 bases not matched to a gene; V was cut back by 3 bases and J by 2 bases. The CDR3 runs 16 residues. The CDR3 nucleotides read TGTGCCAGCAGCGCGGGCGCGGGAGGGTTCACAGATACGCAGTATTTT. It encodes CASSAGAGGFTDTQYF.

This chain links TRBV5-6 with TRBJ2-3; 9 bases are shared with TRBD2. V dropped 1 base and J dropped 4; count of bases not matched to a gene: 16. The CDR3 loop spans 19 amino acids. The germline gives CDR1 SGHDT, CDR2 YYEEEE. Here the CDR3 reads CASSLTGLALLRGPDTQYF. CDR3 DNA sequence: TGTGCCAGCAGCTTGACGGGACTAGCACTTTTGAGAGGCCCAGATACGCAGTATTTT.

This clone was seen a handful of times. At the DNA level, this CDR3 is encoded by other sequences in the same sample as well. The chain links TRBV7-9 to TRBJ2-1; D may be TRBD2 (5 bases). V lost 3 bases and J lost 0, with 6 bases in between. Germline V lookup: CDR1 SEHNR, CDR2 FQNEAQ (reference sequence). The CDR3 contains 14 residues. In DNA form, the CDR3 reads TGTGCCAGCAGCTTTGGGAGCTCCTACAATGAGCAGTTCTTC. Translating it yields CASSFGSSYNEQFF.

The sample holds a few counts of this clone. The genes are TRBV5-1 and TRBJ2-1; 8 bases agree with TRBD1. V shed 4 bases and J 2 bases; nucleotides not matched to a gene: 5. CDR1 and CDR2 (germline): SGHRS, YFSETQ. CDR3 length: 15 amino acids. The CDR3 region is CASSARQGTYNEQFF. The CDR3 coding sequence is TGCGCCAGCAGCGCCCGACAGGGGACCTACAATGAGCAGTTCTTC. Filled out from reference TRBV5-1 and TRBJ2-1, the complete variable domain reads KAGVTQTPRYLIKTRGQQVTLSCSPISGHRSVSWYQQTPGQGLQFLFEYFSETQRNKGNFPGRFSGRQFSNSRSEMNVSTLELGDSALYLCASSARQGTYNEQFFGPGTRLTVL.

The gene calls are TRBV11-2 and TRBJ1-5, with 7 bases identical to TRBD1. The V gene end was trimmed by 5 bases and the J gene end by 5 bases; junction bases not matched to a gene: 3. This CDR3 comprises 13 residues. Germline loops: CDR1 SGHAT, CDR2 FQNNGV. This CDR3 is CASSPRGDQPQHF. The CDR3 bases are TGTGCCAGCAGCCCCAGGGGGGATCAGCCCCAGCATTTT.

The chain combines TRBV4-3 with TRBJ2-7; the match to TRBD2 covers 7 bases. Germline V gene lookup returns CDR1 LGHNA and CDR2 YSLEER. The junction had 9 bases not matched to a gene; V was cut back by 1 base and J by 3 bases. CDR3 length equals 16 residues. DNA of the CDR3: TGCGCCAGCAGCCAAGTATTCGGCAGCGGGATCTACGAGCAGTACTTC. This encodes CASSQVFGSGIYEQYF.

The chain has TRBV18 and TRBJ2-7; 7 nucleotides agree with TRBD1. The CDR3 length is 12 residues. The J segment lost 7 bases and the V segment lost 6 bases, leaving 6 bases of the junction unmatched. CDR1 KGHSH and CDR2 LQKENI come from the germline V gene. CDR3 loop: CASSPGGREQYF. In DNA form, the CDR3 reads TGTGCCAGCTCGCCAGGGGGTAGAGAGCAGTACTTC.

The CDR3 reads CSAWGQGLGYGYTF. Here the CDR3 DNA reads TGCAGCGCCTGGGGACAGGGGCTAGGCTATGGCTACACCTTC. The chain employs TRBV29-1 and TRBJ1-2, with 10 nucleotides matching TRBD1. The CDR3 covers 14 residues. The trim removed 7 bases at V and 4 bases at J, leaving 9 bases unmatched. Germline-derived CDR1 and CDR2 are SQVTM and ANQGSEA.

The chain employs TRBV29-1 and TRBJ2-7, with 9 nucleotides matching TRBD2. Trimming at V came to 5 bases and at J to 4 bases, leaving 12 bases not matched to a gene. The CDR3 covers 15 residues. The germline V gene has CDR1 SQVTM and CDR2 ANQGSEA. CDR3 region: CSVLSLGGRGYEQYF. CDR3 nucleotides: TGCAGCGTTTTGTCCCTCGGCGGGAGGGGATACGAGCAGTACTTC.

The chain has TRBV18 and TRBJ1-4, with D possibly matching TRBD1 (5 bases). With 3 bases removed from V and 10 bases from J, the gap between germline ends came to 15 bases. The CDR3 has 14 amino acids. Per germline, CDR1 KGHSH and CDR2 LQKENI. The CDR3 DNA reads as TGTGCCAGCTCACCCCCGGGCCGGGGGGGAAAACTGTTTTTT. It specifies CASSPPGRGGKLFF.

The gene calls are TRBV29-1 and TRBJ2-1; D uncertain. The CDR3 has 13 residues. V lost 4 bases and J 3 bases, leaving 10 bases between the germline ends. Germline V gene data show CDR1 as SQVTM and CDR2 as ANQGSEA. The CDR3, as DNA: TGCAGCGTTGCCCACCCTGGCTACAATGAGCAGTTCTTC. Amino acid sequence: CSVAHPGYNEQFF.

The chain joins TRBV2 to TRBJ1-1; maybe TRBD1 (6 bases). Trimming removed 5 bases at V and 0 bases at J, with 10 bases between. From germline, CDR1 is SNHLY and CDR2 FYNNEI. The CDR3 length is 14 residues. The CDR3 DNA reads TGTGCCAGCAGTAGGGGGGCCATGAACACTGAAGCTTTCTTT. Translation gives CASSRGAMNTEAFF.